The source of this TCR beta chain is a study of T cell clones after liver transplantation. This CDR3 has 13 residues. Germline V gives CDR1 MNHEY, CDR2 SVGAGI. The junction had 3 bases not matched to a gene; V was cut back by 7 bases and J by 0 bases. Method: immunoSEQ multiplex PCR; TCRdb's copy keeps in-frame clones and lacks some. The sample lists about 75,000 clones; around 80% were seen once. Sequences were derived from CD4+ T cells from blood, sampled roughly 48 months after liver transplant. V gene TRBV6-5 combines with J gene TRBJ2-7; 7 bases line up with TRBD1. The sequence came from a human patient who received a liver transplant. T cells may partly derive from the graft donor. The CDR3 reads CASTTGISYEQYF. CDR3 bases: TGTGCCAGCACGACAGGGATCTCCTACGAGCAGTACTTC.